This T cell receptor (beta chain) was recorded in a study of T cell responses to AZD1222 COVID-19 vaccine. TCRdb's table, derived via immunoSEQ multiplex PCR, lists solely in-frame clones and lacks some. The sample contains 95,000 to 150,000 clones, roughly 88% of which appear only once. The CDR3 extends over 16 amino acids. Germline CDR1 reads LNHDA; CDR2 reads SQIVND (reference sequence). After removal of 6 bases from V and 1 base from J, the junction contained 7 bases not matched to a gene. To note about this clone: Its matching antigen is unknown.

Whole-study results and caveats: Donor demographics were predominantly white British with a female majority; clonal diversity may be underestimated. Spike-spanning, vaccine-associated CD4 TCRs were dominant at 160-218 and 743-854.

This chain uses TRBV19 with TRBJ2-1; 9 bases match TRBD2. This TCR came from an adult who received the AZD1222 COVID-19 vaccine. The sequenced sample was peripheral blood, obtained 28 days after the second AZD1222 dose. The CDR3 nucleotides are TGTGCCAGTAGGACGACTAGCGGTAAATCCTACAATGAGCAGTTCTTC. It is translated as CASRTTSGKSYNEQFF.